A selection of T cell receptor beta chains follows, all from one sample in a study of T cell responses to AZD1222 COVID-19 vaccine. Data came from immunoSEQ multiplex PCR; TCRdb stores just in-frame clones and leaves some out. The sample consists of 95,000 to 150,000 clones, 80% to 90% of them appearing once. Material: peripheral blood, obtained on day 0 of AZD1222 vaccination. These receptors were obtained from an adult in good health. The CDR3 runs from the conserved cysteine through the conserved F or W. D genes are given only for firm matches. Clone size is given for some rows only: seen once, a few or many times, or a class if the clone is expanded.

j_call v_call clone_size d_call cdr3_aa cdr3_nt
TRBJ2-2 TRBV24-1 - TRBD2 CATSELAGLVGLGHTGELFF TGTGCCACCAGTGAATTGGCCGGACTAGTGGGGTTGGGGCACACCGGGGAGCTGTTTTTT
TRBJ2-7 TRBV19 - - CASSISAYEQYF TGTGCCAGTAGTATCTCAGCCTACGAGCAGTACTTC
TRBJ2-3 TRBV4-2 - - CASSQGRGAGGTWTDTQYF TGTGCCAGCAGCCAGGGTCGGGGAGCGGGTGGGACCTGGACAGATACGCAGTATTTT
TRBJ2-6 TRBV30 - - CAGGGGAGANVLTF TGTGCCGGGGGGGGCGGGGCTGGGGCCAACGTCCTGACTTTC
TRBJ2-3 TRBV28 - - CASSHTEGRKLTDTQYF TGTGCCAGCAGTCACACGGAGGGGCGTAAGCTCACAGATACGCAGTATTTT
TRBJ2-7 TRBV5-1 - TRBD2 CASSIGTSGFYEQYF TGCGCCAGCAGCATAGGGACTAGCGGATTCTACGAGCAGTACTTC
TRBJ1-1 TRBV30 once - CAWSVRVNTEAFF TGTGCCTGGAGTGTACGCGTGAACACTGAAGCTTTCTTT
TRBJ2-7 TRBV20-1 - TRBD1 CSANRGHEQYF TGCAGTGCTAACAGGGGTCACGAGCAGTACTTC
TRBJ2-7 TRBV7-2 - - CASTPGDLSGAYEQYF TGTGCCAGCACCCCGGGGGATTTATCGGGGGCCTACGAGCAGTACTTC
TRBJ2-7 TRBV25-1 - - CASRANSYEQYF TGTGCCAGCAGGGCCAACTCCTACGAGCAGTACTTC
TRBJ2-3 TRBV11-3 - - CASSISGGITDTQYF TGTGCCAGCAGCATTAGCGGAGGGATCACAGATACGCAGTATTTT
TRBJ1-5 TRBV7-9 - TRBD1 CASSLDLTGYNQPQHF TGTGCCAGCAGCTTAGATCTGACAGGGTACAATCAGCCCCAGCATTTT
TRBJ2-2 TRBV29-1 - - CSTTENTGELFF TGCAGTACCACAGAGAACACCGGGGAGCTGTTTTTT
TRBJ1-4 TRBV6-5 - - CASSYPGGVEGKLFF TGTGCCAGCAGTTACCCGGGGGGGGTGGAGGGAAAACTGTTTTTT
TRBJ2-1 TRBV10-3 - TRBD1 CAISEAGTGTGLEQFF TGTGCCATCAGTGAAGCCGGGACAGGGACGGGTTTGGAGCAGTTCTTC
TRBJ2-4 TRBV11-1 - - CASSLEGRPGNIQYF TGTGCCAGCAGCTTAGAGGGCAGGCCCGGGAACATTCAGTACTTC
TRBJ2-5 TRBV5-1 - - CASSRRQALQETQYF TGCGCCAGCAGCCGGCGACAGGCACTCCAAGAGACCCAGTACTTC
TRBJ2-1 TRBV3-1/TRBV3-2 once - CASSRQGKLNEQFF TGTGCCAGCAGCCGGCAGGGGAAGCTCAATGAGCAGTTCTTC
TRBJ1-4 TRBV15 - - CATSRGQTATNEKLFF TGTGCCACCAGCAGAGGGCAAACAGCAACTAATGAAAAACTGTTTTTT
TRBJ2-7 TRBV5-4 - - CASSLGPAGEQYF TGTGCCAGCAGCTTGGGCCCGGCGGGCGAGCAGTACTTC
TRBJ2-7 TRBV18 - - CASLTQGVSIHEQYF TGTGCCAGCTTGACCCAAGGGGTTTCTATCCACGAGCAGTACTTC
TRBJ1-4 TRBV30 - - CAWSRNRQRVEEKLFF TGTGCCTGGAGTCGAAACCGACAGAGGGTCGAAGAAAAACTGTTTTTT
TRBJ1-6 TRBV4-1 - - CASSVRTAYNSPLHF TGCGCCAGCAGCGTAAGGACGGCCTATAATTCACCCCTCCACTTT
TRBJ1-2 TRBV11-2 - - CASSPREQFYGYTF TGTGCCAGCAGCCCACGGGAACAGTTCTATGGCTACACCTTC
TRBJ1-3 TRBV11-2 - - CASSFQVGNTIYF TGTGCCAGCAGCTTCCAGGTCGGAAACACCATATATTTT
TRBJ2-7 TRBV30 - TRBD2 CAWHNPGGLFHEQYF TGTGCCTGGCACAATCCCGGGGGGTTATTCCACGAGCAGTACTTC
TRBJ1-1 TRBV9 few - CASSAGVLLNTEAFF TGTGCCAGCAGCGCAGGGGTCCTTTTGAACACTGAAGCTTTCTTT
TRBJ2-1 TRBV5-1 once - CASSLELYGLNEQFF TGCGCCAGCAGCTTGGAGCTATACGGCCTCAATGAGCAGTTCTTC
TRBJ2-7 TRBV7-2 - TRBD1 CASSLLGQGFYEQYF TGTGCCAGCAGCTTATTAGGACAGGGGTTTTACGAGCAGTACTTC
TRBJ1-2 TRBV5-8 once TRBD1 CASGQGLGYTF TGTGCCAGTGGACAGGGCCTTGGCTACACCTTC
TRBJ1-2 TRBV6-2/TRBV6-3 - - CASSTGGRQIYTF TGTGCCAGCAGTACTGGGGGACGGCAAATTTACACCTTC
TRBJ1-1 TRBV11-3 once TRBD1 CASSVAGQPNTEAFF TGTGCCAGCAGCGTAGCGGGACAGCCAAACACTGAAGCTTTCTTT
TRBJ2-7 TRBV4-1 - - CASSPRSGAPDEQYF TGCGCCAGCAGCCCCCGATCCGGGGCCCCGGACGAGCAGTACTTC
TRBJ2-7 TRBV6-8 - TRBD2 CASRCGTSGRGQYF TGTGCCAGCAGATGCGGGACTAGCGGGAGGGGGCAGTACTTC
TRBJ2-7 TRBV7-8 - - CASSSQRLGSYEQYF TGTGCCAGCAGCTCGCAGCGCCTGGGCTCCTACGAGCAGTACTTC
TRBJ1-6 TRBV2 - TRBD1 CASRGQGYSPLHF TGTGCCAGCAGGGGACAGGGCTACTCACCCCTCCACTTT
TRBJ2-7 TRBV6-5 - TRBD2 CATSRTSGKPYEQYF TGTGCCACCTCCCGGACTAGCGGGAAACCCTACGAGCAGTACTTC
TRBJ1-2 TRBV4-2 - - CASSQEFGAEDGYTF TGTGCCAGCAGCCAAGAATTCGGGGCGGAGGATGGCTACACCTTC
TRBJ1-6 TRBV2 - TRBD1 CASSNVAGGMSPLHF TGTGCCAGCAGTAACGTGGCAGGGGGCATGTCACCCCTCCACTTT
TRBJ1-2 TRBV12-3/TRBV12-4 once TRBD1 CASNPGQGVSYTF TGTGCCAGCAACCCGGGACAGGGTGTTAGCTACACCTTC
TRBJ1-4 TRBV3-1/TRBV3-2 few - CASSQPPNEEKLFF TGTGCCAGCAGCCAACCCCCTAATGAGGAAAAACTGTTTTTT
TRBJ2-7 TRBV14 - - CASSRTLLYEQYF TGTGCCAGCAGCCGGACCTTATTGTACGAGCAGTACTTC
TRBJ2-7 TRBV6-5 - TRBD1 CASREDRVREQYF TGTGCCAGCAGAGAGGACAGGGTTCGCGAGCAGTACTTC
TRBJ2-7 TRBV11-3 - - CASSSFYEQYF TGTGCCAGCAGCTCCTTCTACGAGCAGTACTTC
TRBJ2-7 TRBV10-3 - - CAITPGGGSYEQYF TGTGCCATCACCCCAGGGGGGGGTTCCTACGAGCAGTACTTC
TRBJ1-3 TRBV28 once - CASSIRDRSTIYF TGTGCCAGCAGTATACGGGATAGGTCGACCATATATTTT
TRBJ1-2 TRBV7-2 - - CASTLGRSLYGYTF TGTGCCAGCACCTTGGGCAGGTCATTATATGGCTACACCTTC
TRBJ1-2 TRBV5-5 - - CASSLGTDPSGYTF TGTGCCAGCAGCTTGGGAACGGACCCATCTGGCTACACCTTC
TRBJ2-7 TRBV7-9 few - CASSISGPSDEQYF TGTGCCAGCAGCATTAGCGGCCCTTCGGACGAGCAGTACTTC
TRBJ1-5 TRBV19 - - CASSIRGGSNQPQHF TGTGCCAGTAGTATTAGGGGGGGCTCTAATCAGCCCCAGCATTTT
TRBJ2-3 TRBV6-5 - - CASKVAQSTDTQYF TGTGCCAGCAAGGTAGCCCAGAGCACAGATACGCAGTATTTT
TRBJ2-2 TRBV7-3 - - CASSLTQNTGELFF TGTGCCAGCAGCTTAACTCAGAACACCGGGGAGCTGTTTTTT
TRBJ2-5 TRBV6-6 - - CASSSFQNKFQETQYF TGTGCCAGCAGTTCCTTCCAGAACAAGTTCCAAGAGACCCAGTACTTC
TRBJ2-5 TRBV7-9 - - CASSKTGEETQYF TGTGCCAGCAGCAAGACCGGCGAAGAGACCCAGTACTTC
TRBJ1-1 TRBV10-3 - TRBD1 CAISEIEDRGNTEAFF TGTGCCATCAGTGAAATAGAGGACAGGGGGAACACTGAAGCTTTCTTT
TRBJ1-4 TRBV19 - TRBD1 CASSGYRGNEKLFF TGTGCCAGTAGTGGCTACAGGGGAAATGAAAAACTGTTTTTT
TRBJ1-4 TRBV7-2 - - CASSPLPYGGEKLFF TGTGCCAGCAGCCCCCTTCCCTACGGGGGCGAAAAACTGTTTTTT